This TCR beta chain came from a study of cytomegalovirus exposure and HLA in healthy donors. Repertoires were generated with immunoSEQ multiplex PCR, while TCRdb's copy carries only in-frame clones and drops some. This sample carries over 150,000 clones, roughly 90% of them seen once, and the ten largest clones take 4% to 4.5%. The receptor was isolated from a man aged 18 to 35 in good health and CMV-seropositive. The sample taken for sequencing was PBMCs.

The CDR3 region is CASSYRGLEQYF. The DNA of the CDR3 is TGTGCCAGCAGTTACAGGGGGCTCGAGCAGTACTTC. The rearrangement joins TRBV28 to TRBJ2-7, with TRBD1 matching over 9 bases. CDR3 length: 12 amino acids. CDR1 MDHEN and CDR2 SYDVKM come from the germline V gene. J gave up 6 bases and V 4 bases, and 1 base lay outside the gene matches.